This is a list of T cell receptor beta chains from one sample in a study of T cells in Graves' hyperthyroidism and ophthalmopathy. TCRdb reprocessed the multiplex PCR reads via MiXCR and lists one record per CDR3 protein. The repertoire includes around 660,000 distinct CDR3 sequences, 45% of them detected once, and about 7.2% sits in the top ten. The sequenced sample consisted of peripheral blood or thyroid tissue (not recorded which). Receptor source: an adult man with Graves' disease, either hyperthyroidism or ophthalmopathy (not recorded which). Each CDR3 is given with its conserved first and last residue. The D gene is left open where the match is weak. Size tells how often a clone was seen (once, few, many) or the class of an expanded clone, and some rows leave it out.

>TRBJ2-7|TRBV7-9|once|.
CASSPHPRGQITYEQYF
TGTGCCAGCAGCCCCCACCCCAGGGGCCAAATTACCTACGAGCAGTACTTC
>TRBJ1-5|TRBV7-9|many|TRBD1
CASSWDRGESNQPQHF
TGTGCCAGCAGCTGGGACAGAGGGGAGAGCAATCAGCCCCAGCATTTT
>TRBJ1-1|TRBV29-1|many|TRBD1
CSVGRTGMNTEAFF
TGCAGCGTGGGAAGGACAGGGATGAACACTGAAGCTTTCTTT
>TRBJ2-7|TRBV29-1|.|TRBD1
CSVDKQGAASYEQYF
TGCAGCGTTGACAAACAGGGGGCGGCGTCCTACGAGCAGTACTTC
>TRBJ2-3|TRBV10-2|.|.
CASSLALDTDTQYF
TGCGCCAGTTCGTTGGCCCTAGACACAGATACGCAGTATTTT
>TRBJ2-5|TRBV5-1|.|TRBD2
CASSLLLAGNQETQYF
TGCGCCAGCAGCTTGTTACTAGCGGGGAACCAAGAGACCCAGTACTTC
>TRBJ1-5|TRBV12-3/TRBV12-4|.|.
CASSLGAYRDQPQHF
TGTGCCAGCAGTTTAGGCGCCTACAGGGATCAGCCCCAGCATTTT
>TRBJ1-3|TRBV24-1|few|.
CATSGVASGNTIYF
TGTGCCACCAGTGGTGTAGCCTCTGGAAACACCATATATTTT
>TRBJ2-5|TRBV7-8|many|.
CASSLEVGTQYF
TGTGCCAGCAGCTTAGAGGTTGGGACCCAGTACTTC
>TRBJ2-5|TRBV7-2|.|.
CASSGIRRVAQETQYF
TGTGCCAGCAGTGGGATTCGGAGGGTGGCTCAAGAGACCCAGTACTTC
>TRBJ1-2|TRBV29-1|many|.
CSAEKLDSLNYGYTF
TGCAGCGCTGAAAAACTGGACAGCCTGAACTATGGCTACACCTTC
>TRBJ1-1|TRBV10-3|.|TRBD1
CAINDRGVGAFF
TGTGCCATCAATGACAGGGGCGTTGGAGCTTTCTTT
>TRBJ1-5|TRBV9|.|.
CASSLRARDQPQHF
.
>TRBJ1-2|TRBV9|many|.
CASSVHDRLYGYTF
TGTGCCAGCAGCGTTCACGACAGGCTATATGGCTACACCTTC
>TRBJ2-6|TRBV11-1|.|.
CASSIPTDPSSGANVLTF
TGTGCCAGCAGCATCCCGACAGATCCCTCCTCTGGGGCCAACGTCCTGACTTTC
>TRBJ1-3|TRBV2|.|.
CATRRAGNTIYF
TGTGCCACCCGCAGGGCTGGAAACACCATATATTTT
>TRBJ1-2|TRBV20-1|many|.
CSAHGTRDGYTF
TGCAGTGCTCACGGCACCAGGGATGGCTACACCTTC
>TRBJ2-7|TRBV5-1|.|TRBD1
CASSLLLGQGAGEQYF
TGCGCCAGCAGCTTGTTATTGGGACAGGGGGCCGGTGAGCAGTACTTC
>TRBJ2-5|TRBV20-1|.|.
CSAPGPGAGVRAETQYF
TGCAGTGCTCCAGGCCCAGGGGCAGGGGTCCGGGCAGAGACCCAGTACTTC
>TRBJ1-1|TRBV29-1|.|.
CSVEGNESTEAFF
TGCAGCGTTGAGGGGAATGAGTCCACTGAAGCTTTCTTT
>TRBJ1-1|TRBV24-1|many|.
CATRPGGAANTEAFF
TGTGCCACCAGACCTGGAGGGGCAGCGAACACTGAAGCTTTCTTT
>TRBJ2-2|TRBV29-1|.|TRBD1
CSVEEKGATGELFF
TGCAGCGTTGAAGAGAAGGGGGCCACCGGGGAGCTGTTTTTT
>TRBJ1-1|TRBV29-1|many|.
CSVSPGAFF
TGCAGCGTTTCCCCTGGAGCTTTCTTT
>TRBJ1-2|TRBV7-8|many|.
CASSSDSSYGYTF
TGTGCCAGCAGCTCAGACTCATCCTATGGCTACACCTTC
>TRBJ1-1|TRBV11-2|few|.
CASSLDRGRPEAFF
TGTGCCAGCAGCTTAGACAGAGGACGGCCTGAAGCTTTCTTT
>TRBJ2-7|TRBV29-1|many|TRBD1
CSVGQGGNEQYF
TGCAGCGTTGGACAGGGGGGGAACGAGCAGTACTTC
>TRBJ2-7|TRBV7-2|many|.
CASSRGRGYEQYF
TGTGCCAGCAGTCGGGGGCGGGGATACGAGCAGTACTTC
>TRBJ1-5|TRBV7-2|.|TRBD1
CASSFRDRVNQHF
TGTGCCAGCAGCTTCCGGGACAGGGTAAACCAGCATTTT
>TRBJ1-1|TRBV10-3|many|.
CAISDTGPEAFF
TGTGCCATCAGTGACACCGGGCCCGAAGCTTTCTTT
>TRBJ1-2|TRBV10-3|many|.
CAISESWTYGYTF
TGTGCCATCAGTGAGTCGTGGACCTATGGCTACACCTTC
>TRBJ1-1|TRBV11-2|many|.
CASSSDRHTEAFF
TGTGCCAGCAGCTCAGACAGGCACACTGAAGCTTTCTTT
>TRBJ2-7|TRBV7-9|few|TRBD2
CASSPGLAGAEPYEQYF
TGTGCCAGCAGCCCGGGACTAGCGGGTGCCGAACCCTACGAGCAGTACTTC
>TRBJ1-3|TRBV9|.|.
CASSRTVYTIYF
TGTGCCAGCAGCAGGACGGTTTACACCATATATTTT
>TRBJ2-7|TRBV3-1|few|.
CASSQDYGSEQYF
TGTGCCAGCAGCCAAGATTACGGATCCGAGCAGTACTTC
>TRBJ1-2|TRBV7-2|.|TRBD1
CASSQGTGQEYGYTF
TGTGCCAGCAGCCAAGGGACAGGCCAGGAATATGGCTACACCTTC
>TRBJ1-5|TRBV2|many|TRBD1
CASSEMTGVDNQPQHF
TGTGCCAGCAGTGAAATGACAGGGGTGGACAATCAGCCCCAGCATTTT
>TRBJ1-1|TRBV9|.|TRBD1
CASSMTGGIEAFF
TGTGCCAGCAGCATGACAGGGGGAATTGAAGCTTTCTTT
>TRBJ2-7|TRBV20-1|.|.
CSARGGRSYEQYF
TGCAGTGCCCGCGGTGGGCGAAGCTACGAGCAGTACTTC
>TRBJ2-7|TRBV7-2|.|TRBD2
CASSLEGGGPYEQYF
TGTGCCAGCAGCTTAGAAGGCGGGGGACCCTACGAGCAGTACTTC
>TRBJ1-1|TRBV29-1|many|TRBD1
CSETTGFGFEAFF
TGCAGCGAGACGACAGGGTTTGGTTTTGAAGCTTTCTTT
>TRBJ2-2|TRBV19|.|.
CASTSDRLKGGELFF
TGTGCCAGTACCTCCGACAGGCTGAAGGGCGGGGAGCTGTTTTTT
>TRBJ1-1|TRBV15|many|.
CATSRDWGKNTEAFF
TGTGCCACCAGCAGAGATTGGGGGAAGAACACTGAAGCTTTCTTT
>TRBJ1-2|TRBV7-2|many|.
CASSLAGSHYGYTF
TGTGCCAGCAGCTTGGCCGGCAGCCACTATGGCTACACCTTC
>TRBJ1-6|TRBV7-6|.|.
CASSSPQGSNSPLHF
TGTGCCAGCAGCTCCCCCCAGGGGAGTAATTCACCCCTCCACTTT
>TRBJ1-4|TRBV29-1|many|.
CSVEKEEKLFF
TGCAGCGTTGAAAAGGAGGAAAAACTGTTTTTT
>TRBJ1-4|TRBV24-1|.|.
CATSEPGPGANEKLFF
TGTGCCACCAGTGAACCGGGACCGGGGGCTAATGAAAAACTGTTTTTT
>TRBJ1-5|TRBV20-1|.|.
CSARGPDSSNQPQHF
TGCAGTGCTAGAGGCCCAGACAGTAGCAATCAGCCCCAGCATTTT
>TRBJ1-2|TRBV15|many|.
CATSRDPAAYGYTF
TGTGCCACCAGCAGAGATCCGGCGGCGTATGGCTACACCTTC
>TRBJ1-2|TRBV29-1|.|TRBD1
CSVRDRGYYGYTF
TGCAGCGTTAGGGACAGGGGGTACTATGGCTACACCTTC
>TRBJ1-3|TRBV15|many|.
CATSRDSVSGNTIYF
TGTGCCACCAGCAGAGATAGCGTCTCTGGAAACACCATATATTTT
>TRBJ2-7|TRBV7-9|.|TRBD2
CASSQDGGSASYEQYF
TGTGCCAGCAGCCAAGATGGCGGGAGTGCCTCCTACGAGCAGTACTTC
>TRBJ2-7|TRBV2|.|TRBD2
CASTLGTSSWFEQYF
TGTGCCAGCACGTTAGGGACTAGCTCATGGTTCGAGCAGTACTTC
>TRBJ1-6|TRBV6-5|.|.
CASSVEGRANSPLHF
TGTGCCAGCAGTGTGGAAGGGAGGGCCAATTCACCCCTCCACTTT
>TRBJ1-6|TRBV7-8|few|TRBD1
CASSRTGFNSPLHF
TGTGCCAGCAGCCGGACAGGGTTTAATTCACCCCTCCACTTT
>TRBJ2-2|TRBV9|.|TRBD2
CASSVGASGANTGELFF
TGTGCCAGCAGCGTAGGGGCCAGCGGGGCGAACACCGGGGAGCTGTTTTTT
>TRBJ2-7|TRBV7-3|.|TRBD2
CASSLTSGRLQYF
TGTGCCAGCAGCTTGACTAGCGGGAGGTTGCAGTACTTC
>TRBJ1-1|TRBV6-1|few|.
CASSYETEAFF
TGTGCCAGCAGTTACGAGACTGAAGCTTTCTTT
>TRBJ1-3|TRBV20-1|many|.
CSAYGAGNTIYF
TGCAGTGCTTACGGTGCTGGAAACACCATATATTTT
>TRBJ1-1|TRBV7-2|few|.
CASSLGRVDTEAFF
TGTGCCAGCAGCCTGGGGAGGGTTGACACTGAAGCTTTCTTT